The 21 T cell receptor beta chains given below trace back to one sample, sequenced in a study of early T cells in non-severe SARS-CoV-2 infection. TCRdb processed the 5' RACE reads anew with MiXCR; each CDR3 protein has one entry. Here the sample spans tens of thousands of distinct CDR3 sequences, about 12% being singletons. The sequencing here drew on whole blood, taken at baseline. The receptors come from an adult who was a healthcare worker with PCR-confirmed SARS-CoV-2 infection or an uninfected control (not recorded which).

The chain uses TRBV6-1 and TRBJ1-2; 9 bases are a match to TRBD1. Losses at the gene ends were 7 bases for V and 8 bases for J; bases not matched to a gene: 8. In germline, CDR1 is MNHNS, CDR2 SASEGT. The CDR3 runs 13 residues. This chain's CDR3 is CASTLDRGVGYTF. The CDR3 nucleotides read TGTGCCAGCACTCTGGACAGGGGAGTCGGCTACACCTTC.

There are many counts of this clonotype. V usage is TRBV2 and J usage is TRBJ2-3; the D gene could be TRBD1 or TRBD2 (5 bases each). The germline V and J ends were trimmed by 7 bases and 6 bases, with 17 bases remaining between them. This CDR3 is built from 14 residues. Germline V gene lookup returns CDR1 SNHLY and CDR2 FYNNEI. The CDR3 DNA reads as TGTGCCAGCAACGAGGAGGCGCCAGGGGATACGCAGTATTTT. It yields the protein CASNEEAPGDTQYF.

Only a few counts were recorded for this clonotype. The chain uses TRBV20-1 and TRBJ2-2; D gene unclear. The CDR3 contains 14 residues. CDR1 DFQATT and CDR2 SNEGSKA come from the germline V gene (reference sequence). The ends were cut back, 3 bases at V and 0 bases at J, with 8 bases in the middle. Here the CDR3 DNA reads TGCAGTGCTAGTCGAGGAGCGAACACCGGGGAGCTGTTTTTT. Translated: CSASRGANTGELFF.

The chain has TRBV15 and TRBJ2-7, with D tentatively TRBD2 (5 bases). The CDR3 has 15 residues. The V end lost 1 base, the J end lost 6 bases, and 16 bases lay between the germline ends. Germline V gene lookup returns CDR1 LNHNV and CDR2 YYDKDF (reference sequence). CDR3 in amino acids: CATSRVSAGKGEQYF. Here the CDR3 DNA reads TGTGCCACCAGCAGAGTCTCGGCGGGCAAAGGCGAGCAGTACTTC.

The rearrangement joins TRBV12-3 or TRBV12-4 to TRBJ1-3, with D hard to call. CDR3 length: 12 residues. Trimming shortened V by 1 base and J by 4 bases, and 2 bases separated the two germline ends. CDR3 nucleotides: TGTGCCAGCAGTTTAGTGGGAAACACCATATATTTT. This codes for CASSLVGNTIYF.

This chain joins TRBV6-1 and TRBJ1-5; no clear D. Germline V gene data show CDR1 as MNHNS and CDR2 as SASEGT. The CDR3 spans 14 residues. V was clipped by 8 bases and J by 3 bases, with 14 bases between them. CDR3 amino acids: CASREASANQPQHF. CDR3 bases: TGTGCCAGCCGAGAGGCCAGCGCCAATCAGCCCCAGCATTTT.

This clonotype was observed many times. The chain carries TRBV11-2 and TRBJ2-2; D gene ambiguous. Trimming cost V 1 base and J 6 bases, with 6 bases left between them. Germline CDR1 is SGHAT and CDR2 is FQNNGV. This CDR3 spans 13 amino acids. CDR3 in amino acids: CASSLAAAGELFF. CDR3 nucleotides: TGTGCCAGCAGCTTAGCTGCCGCCGGGGAGCTGTTTTTT.

The rearrangement joins TRBV10-3 to TRBJ1-1, with D maybe TRBD1 (6 bases). The CDR3 is 16 residues long. CDR1 is ENHRY and CDR2 is SYGVKD in the germline V gene. V was shortened by 4 bases and J by 4 bases, with 19 bases between the two germline ends. The CDR3 sequence is CAISGTGNGQSTEAFF. CDR3 bases: TGTGCCATCAGTGGCACTGGAAACGGACAGAGCACTGAAGCTTTCTTT.

This clonotype was found a few times. The rearrangement uses TRBV23-1 and TRBJ2-1, with TRBD1 matching over 8 bases. TRBV23-1 is classed as an ORF, of uncertain function. This CDR3 comprises 12 residues. Trimming removed 6 bases from V and 9 bases from J; junction bases left unmatched: 4. The DNA of the CDR3 is TGCGCCAGCAGGCGGACAGGGTTTGAGCAGTTCTTC. It specifies CASRRTGFEQFF.

This clonotype was detected many times. The V call is TRBV6-5, the J call TRBJ1-1; no firm D call. The CDR3 extends over 13 amino acids. Germline V gene data show CDR1 as MNHEY and CDR2 as SVGAGI. Trimming took 2 bases from V and 9 from J, leaving 13 bases between them. DNA for the CDR3: TGTGCCAGCAGTTACGCTCCGGAAGGTCAAGCTTTCTTT. Translating gives CASSYAPEGQAFF.

This clonotype was recorded a few times. CDR3 DNA: TGCAGTGCCCAAGTGGGGTCACTAGCGTACAATGAGCAGTTCTTC. The encoded protein is CSAQVGSLAYNEQFF. The chain has TRBV20-1 and TRBJ2-1; 7 bases fit TRBD2. The CDR3 runs to 15 residues. Germline-derived CDR1 and CDR2 are DFQATT and SNEGSKA (reference sequence). With V trimmed by 6 bases and J by 4 bases, 12 bases remained unmatched.

This clonotype was detected a few times. The chain has TRBV28 and TRBJ2-4, with D maybe TRBD1 (7 bases). Trimming removed 9 bases from V and 0 bases from J, with 36 bases in between. This CDR3 is 22 amino acids long. The V gene's germline CDR1 is MDHEN and CDR2 SYDVKM. The CDR3 DNA reads as TGTGCCAGAACAAAGAATTGCCCAGCCGGGACTCCTAGGGGGCTAGCCAAAAACATTCAGTACTTC. Protein: CARTKNCPAGTPRGLAKNIQYF.

This clonotype was detected only a few times. This chain uses TRBV5-1 with TRBJ2-3; TRBD1 agrees at 12 bases. Trimming took 2 bases from V and 4 from J; bases not matched to a gene: 8. CDR1 SGHRS and CDR2 YFSETQ come from the germline V gene. The CDR3 extends over 17 amino acids. The CDR3 coding sequence is TGCGCCAGCAGCTTCCTGGGACAGGGGGCTATCGCAGATACGCAGTATTTT. Translation: CASSFLGQGAIADTQYF.

Turning to this clonotype: The junction and the germline gene differ at one end; a read error may be behind it. The rearrangement links TRBV7-9 to TRBJ2-7, with D possibly matching TRBD1 (6 bases). This CDR3 comprises 11 residues. Germline lookup yields CDR1 SEHNR and CDR2 FQNEAQ (reference sequence). The CDR3 DNA reads TGTGCCAGCAGCTTCGGACAGTCCCGAGACTTC. Amino acids: CASSFGQSRDF.

This chain's CDR3 is CATYRGGGQETQYF. The CDR3 DNA reads as TGTGCCACTTATAGGGGAGGGGGACAAGAGACCCAGTACTTC. This rearrangement joins TRBV28 to TRBJ2-5; TRBD2 might be the D (7 bases). From germline, CDR1 is MDHEN and CDR2 SYDVKM. With 10 bases removed from V and 2 bases from J, the gap between germline ends came to 17 bases. The CDR3 covers 14 residues.

This clonotype was seen only a few times. The chain employs TRBV14 and TRBJ1-6, with D possibly being TRBD1 (6 bases). This CDR3 has 13 residues. CDR1 is SGHDN and CDR2 is FVKESK in the germline V gene. V lost 1 base, J lost 8 bases, and 6 bases lay in between. The CDR3 region is CASSQGGHSPLHF. DNA for the CDR3: TGTGCCAGCAGCCAAGGGGGGCATTCACCCCTCCACTTT.

The sample holds a few counts of this clonotype. The gene calls are TRBV2 and TRBJ2-1; no reliable D call. The CDR3 covers 16 residues. The germline V gene encodes CDR1 SNHLY and CDR2 FYNNEI. Deletions cut 3 bases from V and 0 bases from J, with 12 bases between. The CDR3 DNA reads as TGTGCCAGCAGTGAGACAAACCCAAGCTCCTACAATGAGCAGTTCTTC. Its translation: CASSETNPSSYNEQFF.

This clonotype was counted ten times or more. V gene TRBV30 combines with J gene TRBJ1-1; D is unresolved. The CDR3 spans 14 residues. V was clipped by 1 base and J by 0 bases, with 9 bases between them. Germline values: CDR1 GTSNPN, CDR2 SVGIG (reference sequence). The CDR3: CAWSEGSMNTEAFF. The CDR3 DNA sequence: TGTGCCTGGAGTGAGGGAAGCATGAACACTGAAGCTTTCTTT.

This clonotype showed up just a few times. This rearrangement joins TRBV29-1 to TRBJ1-2; D is perhaps TRBD1 (5 bases). CDR1 is SQVTM, CDR2 ANQGSEA, per germline. The CDR3 covers 11 residues. The V end lost 7 bases, the J end lost 3 bases, and 9 bases lay between the germline ends. CDR3 sequence: CSGGIDYGYTF. The CDR3 coding sequence is TGCAGCGGGGGCATTGACTATGGCTACACCTTC.

The chain carries TRBV6-6 and TRBJ2-3; 7 positions agree with TRBD1. Germline values: CDR1 MNHNY, CDR2 SVGAGI (reference sequence). This CDR3 is built from 16 residues. With 6 bases clipped from V and 2 bases from J, the junction kept 11 bases outside the gene matches. The CDR3 sequence is CASSQGGRGNTDTQYF. DNA for the CDR3: TGTGCCAGCAGCCAAGGGGGCAGGGGAAACACAGATACGCAGTATTTT.

The V call is TRBV3-1, the J call TRBJ2-1; D is ambiguous. CDR1 LGHDT and CDR2 YNNKEL come from the germline V gene (reference sequence). This CDR3 has 13 residues. Trimming cost V 1 base and J 8 bases, with 9 bases left between them. CDR3 region: CASSQVSPDEQFF. The CDR3 nucleotides read TGTGCCAGCAGCCAAGTTAGCCCGGATGAGCAGTTCTTC.